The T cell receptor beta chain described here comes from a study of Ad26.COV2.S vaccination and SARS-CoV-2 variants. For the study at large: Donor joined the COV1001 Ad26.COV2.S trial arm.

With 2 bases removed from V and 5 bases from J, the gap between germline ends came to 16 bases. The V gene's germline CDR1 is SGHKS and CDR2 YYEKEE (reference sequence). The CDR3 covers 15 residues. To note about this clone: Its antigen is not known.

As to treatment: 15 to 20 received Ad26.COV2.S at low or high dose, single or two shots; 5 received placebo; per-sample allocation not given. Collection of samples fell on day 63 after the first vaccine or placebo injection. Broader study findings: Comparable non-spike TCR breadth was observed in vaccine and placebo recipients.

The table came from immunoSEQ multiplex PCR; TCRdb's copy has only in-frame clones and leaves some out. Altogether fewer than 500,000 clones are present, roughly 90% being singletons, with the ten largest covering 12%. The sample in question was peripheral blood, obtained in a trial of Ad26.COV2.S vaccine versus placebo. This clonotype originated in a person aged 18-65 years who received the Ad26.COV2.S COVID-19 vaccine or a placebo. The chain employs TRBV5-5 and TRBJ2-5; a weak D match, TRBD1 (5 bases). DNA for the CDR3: TGTGCCAGCAGCTTTGAAGGGGCGAGCGCGGAGACCCAGTACTTC. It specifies CASSFEGASAETQYF.